This TCR beta chain was found in a study of CD8 T cells in Susac syndrome. The CDR3 has 12 amino acids. Trimming pared 1 base from V and 6 bases from J, leaving 6 bases between. Germline CDR1 and CDR2: DFQATT and SNEGSKA (reference sequence). A quantity of roughly 0.5 to 1 ug RNA underwent reverse transcription using random hexamers. A single record per CDR3 protein comes from TCRdb applying MiXCR to the immunoSEQ multiplex PCR reads. The repertoire has more than 95,000 distinct CDR3 sequences, approximately 96% of them found once; the top ten carry roughly 0.091%. The sequenced sample was CD4+ T cells from PBMCs. The rearrangement joins TRBV20-1 to TRBJ2-2; D is ambiguous. The sequence was collected from a human donor in good health. DNA for the CDR3: TGCAGTGCTAGAGCGTACGCCGGGGAGCTGTTTTTT. Amino acid sequence: CSARAYAGELFF.